This T cell receptor (beta chain) is drawn from a study of Ad26.COV2.S vaccination and SARS-CoV-2 variants. V lost 6 bases and J lost 2; bases outside the gene matches: 6. CDR1 and CDR2 (germline): LGHDT, YNNKEL (reference sequence). The CDR3 loop spans 16 amino acids. Generated by immunoSEQ multiplex PCR, the TCRdb table keeps only in-frame clones and is missing some. The table lists hundreds of thousands of clones, 89% of them singletons. Treatment in this sample: 15 to 20 received Ad26.COV2.S at low or high dose, single or two shots; several received placebo; per-sample allocation not given. Day 63 after the first vaccine or placebo injection was the time point for sampling.

V and J are TRBV3-1 (or the pseudogene TRBV3-2) and TRBJ2-3, with 12 bases identical to TRBD2. The receptor was derived from a person aged 18-65 years who received the Ad26.COV2.S COVID-19 vaccine or a placebo. Sequencing used peripheral blood, obtained in a trial of Ad26.COV2.S vaccine versus placebo. The CDR3 sequence: CASSLTSGGLTDTQYF. CDR3 coding DNA: TGTGCCAGCAGTCTTACTAGCGGGGGGCTCACAGATACGCAGTATTTT.